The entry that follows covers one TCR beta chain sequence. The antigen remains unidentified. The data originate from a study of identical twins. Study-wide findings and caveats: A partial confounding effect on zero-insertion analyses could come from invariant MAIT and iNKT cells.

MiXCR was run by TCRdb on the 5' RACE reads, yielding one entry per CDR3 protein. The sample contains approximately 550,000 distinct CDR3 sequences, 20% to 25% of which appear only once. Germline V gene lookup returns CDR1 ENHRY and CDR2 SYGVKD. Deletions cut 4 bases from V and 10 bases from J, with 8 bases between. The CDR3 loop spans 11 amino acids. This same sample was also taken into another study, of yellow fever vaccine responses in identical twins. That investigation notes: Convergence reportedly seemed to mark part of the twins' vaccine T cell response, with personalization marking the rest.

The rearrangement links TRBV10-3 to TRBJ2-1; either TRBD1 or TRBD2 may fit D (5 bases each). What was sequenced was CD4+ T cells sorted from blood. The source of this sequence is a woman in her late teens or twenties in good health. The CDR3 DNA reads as TGTGCCATCAGTGGGGGGTTCGAGCAGTTCTTC. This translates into CAISGGFEQFF.